Included here is one T cell receptor (beta chain) sequence, with context. These data come from a study of T cell responses to AZD1222 COVID-19 vaccine. Repertoires were generated with immunoSEQ multiplex PCR, while TCRdb's copy carries only in-frame clones and drops some. The sample totals about 140,000 clones. Germline CDR1 reads MNHEY; CDR2 reads SVGAGI. With 4 bases removed from V and 0 bases from J, the gap between germline ends came to 13 bases. The CDR3 contains 16 residues. V and J are TRBV6-5 and TRBJ1-3, with D tentatively TRBD1 (5 bases). Sequenced material: peripheral blood. The source is an adult in good health. The CDR3 region is CASSSSRVFSGNTIYF. The CDR3 region has the DNA TGTGCCAGCAGTTCCAGCAGGGTCTTCTCTGGAAACACCATATATTTT.